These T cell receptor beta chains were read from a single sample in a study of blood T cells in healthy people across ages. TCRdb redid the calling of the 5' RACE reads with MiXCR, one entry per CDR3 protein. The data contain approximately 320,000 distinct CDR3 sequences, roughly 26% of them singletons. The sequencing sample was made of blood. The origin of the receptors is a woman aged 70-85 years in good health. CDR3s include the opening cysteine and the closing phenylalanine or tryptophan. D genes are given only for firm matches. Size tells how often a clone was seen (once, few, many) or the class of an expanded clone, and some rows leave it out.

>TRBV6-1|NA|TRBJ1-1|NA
CASGREMNTEAFF
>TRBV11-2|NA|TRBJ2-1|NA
CASSPAGAAGQFF
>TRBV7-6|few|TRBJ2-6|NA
CASSPPGAGANVLTF
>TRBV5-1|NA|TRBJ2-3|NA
CASSLGVDTQYF
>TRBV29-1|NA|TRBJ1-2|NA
CSGHQGNGYTF
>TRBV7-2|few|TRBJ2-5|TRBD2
CASSFRLAGEETQYF
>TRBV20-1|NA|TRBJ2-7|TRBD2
CSARDRLAGSYEQYF
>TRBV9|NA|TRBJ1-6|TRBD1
CASTFRDRGNSPLHF
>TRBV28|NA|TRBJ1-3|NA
CASSLAIGTIYF
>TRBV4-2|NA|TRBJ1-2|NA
CASSRPQGADGYTF
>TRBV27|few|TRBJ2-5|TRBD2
CASRSLAGQETQYF
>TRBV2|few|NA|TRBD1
CASSVDRGGEQYF
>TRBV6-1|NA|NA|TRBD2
CASTGTSGSYEQYF
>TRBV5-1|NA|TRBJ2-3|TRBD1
CASSLRSGQGSTDTQYF
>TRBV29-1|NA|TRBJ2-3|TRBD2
CSVGTSGNTDTQYF
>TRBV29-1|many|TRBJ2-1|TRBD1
CSSDRDRGYNEQFF
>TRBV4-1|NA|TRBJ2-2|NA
CASSRGLIGELFF
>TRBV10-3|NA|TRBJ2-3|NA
CAIRGTLNTDTQYF
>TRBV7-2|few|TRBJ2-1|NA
CASSGIGAVSSYNEQFF
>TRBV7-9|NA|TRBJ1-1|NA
CASSPSGEREAFF